Presented here are 9 T cell receptor beta chains from one specimen sequenced in a study of shared clonotypes between healthy human individuals. The protocol was immunoSEQ multiplex PCR, while the TCRdb copy is restricted to in-frame clones and leaves out a portion. The sample yields around 1 million clones, around 80% seen once. Sequencing input: memory CD4+ T cells sorted from blood. Indicated subset: CD45RA-negative fraction. The source is a man between 18 and 35 years old in good health.

The J gene is TRBJ2-7, the V gene TRBV4-3, with D possibly being TRBD1 (6 bases). CDR3 size: 14 residues. Trimming took 4 bases from V and 0 from J, leaving 10 bases between them. Germline CDR1 reads LGHNA; CDR2 reads YSLEER. The CDR3 loop is CASSRDIYSYEQYF. The CDR3 bases are TGCGCCAGCAGCCGGGACATTTACTCCTACGAGCAGTACTTC.

The gene calls are TRBV7-2 and TRBJ2-7; perhaps TRBD1 as D (6 bases). The CDR3 runs 13 residues. Germline V CDR1 and CDR2: SGHTA, FQGNSA. The V end was cut by 7 bases, the J end by 2 bases, with 12 bases between. Here the CDR3 reads CASTQGRAYEQYF. The CDR3 nucleotides are TGTGCCAGCACCCAGGGGCGGGCCTACGAGCAGTACTTC.

This clone was detected only a few times. The V call is TRBV6-6, the J call TRBJ1-5, with 7 positions matching TRBD1. This CDR3 is 13 amino acids long. The germline V gene encodes CDR1 MNHNY and CDR2 SVGAGI (reference sequence). V dropped 11 bases and J dropped 3; count of bases not matched to a gene: 7. CDR3 DNA: TGTGCCGGTCAGGGGGTCATCAATCAGCCCCAGCATTTT. Translating it yields CAGQGVINQPQHF.

J is TRBJ2-5 and V is TRBV12-5; D might be TRBD1 (6 bases). The germline V gene encodes CDR1 LGHNT and CDR2 FRNRAP. This CDR3 is 12 amino acids long. V was cut by 0 bases and J by 7 bases, with 6 bases left in between. The CDR3 DNA reads TGTGCTAGTGGTTTGGTCAGGGGGACCCAGTACTTC. Amino acid sequence: CASGLVRGTQYF.

This clone was counted a single time. The chain combines TRBV7-2 with TRBJ2-5; D remains ambiguous. Germline values: CDR1 SGHTA, CDR2 FQGNSA. The ends were cut back, 2 bases at V and 5 bases at J, with 12 bases in the middle. This CDR3 has 14 amino acids. CDR3 nucleotides: TGTGCCAGCAGCTTATTTGACTCCAGGGAGACCCAGTACTTC. This gives the protein CASSLFDSRETQYF.

This chain connects TRBV25-1 to TRBJ2-7; a weak D match, TRBD1 (6 bases). In germline, CDR1 is MGHDK, CDR2 SYGVNS. CDR3 length: 12 residues. V shed 6 bases and J shed 2 bases, with 8 bases lying between them. CDR3 sequence reads: CASRDSTYEQYF. Written as DNA, the CDR3 is TGTGCCAGCAGGGACAGTACCTACGAGCAGTACTTC.

The CDR3 protein is CASSGGQGAEAFHGYTF. For the CDR3, the DNA is TGTGCCAGCAGCGGGGGACAGGGGGCAGAGGCATTCCATGGCTACACCTTC. The chain recombines TRBV5-4 with TRBJ1-2, with 12 bases that match TRBD1. The CDR3 covers 17 residues. The germline V gene encodes CDR1 SGHNT and CDR2 YYREEE (reference sequence). Trimming took 4 bases from V and 6 from J; bases not matched to a gene: 13.

The gene calls are TRBV11-2 and TRBJ2-7, with D maybe TRBD1 (5 bases). Germline V gene lookup returns CDR1 SGHAT and CDR2 FQNNGV. Trimming took off 3 bases at V and 9 bases at J, with 12 bases between the two ends. The CDR3 has 12 amino acids. CDR3 amino acids: CASSFDSPRQYF. Here the CDR3 DNA reads TGTGCCAGCAGCTTCGACAGCCCCCGGCAGTACTTC.

The chain carries TRBV5-6 and TRBJ2-7; no definite D call. CDR1 SGHDT and CDR2 YYEEEE come from the germline V gene. V dropped 1 base and J dropped 7 bases, with 12 bases sitting between them. The CDR3 runs 13 residues. The CDR3 is CASSLFQNAEQYF. Here the CDR3 DNA reads TGTGCCAGCAGCTTGTTTCAGAACGCAGAGCAGTACTTC.